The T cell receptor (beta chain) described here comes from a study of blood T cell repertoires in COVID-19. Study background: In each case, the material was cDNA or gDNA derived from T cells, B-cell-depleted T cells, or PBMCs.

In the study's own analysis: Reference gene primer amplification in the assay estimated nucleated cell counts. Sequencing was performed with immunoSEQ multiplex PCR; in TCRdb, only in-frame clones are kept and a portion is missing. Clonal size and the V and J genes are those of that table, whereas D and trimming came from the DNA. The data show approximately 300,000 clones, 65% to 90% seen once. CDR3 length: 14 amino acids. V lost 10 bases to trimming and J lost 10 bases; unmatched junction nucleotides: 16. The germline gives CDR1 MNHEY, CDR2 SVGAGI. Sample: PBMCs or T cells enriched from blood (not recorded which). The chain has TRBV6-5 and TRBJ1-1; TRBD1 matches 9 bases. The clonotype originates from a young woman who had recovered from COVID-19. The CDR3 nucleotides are TGTGCCACGGGCGTTAGGGACAGGGTTAGTATAGCTTTCTTT. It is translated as CATGVRDRVSIAFF.